The sequence of this TCR beta chain was determined in a study of shared clonotypes between healthy human individuals. Study background: Per donor, CD8 memory used one plate, CD8 naive used two, CD4 memory used three and CD4 naive used three. Whole-study results and caveats: Some clonotypes were shared by all four sorted-subset donors, while others were not shared. The non-shared ones had lower generation probabilities than the shared ones. Despite large depth, rarefaction showed incomplete sorted-subset sequencing.

The CDR3 loop spans 16 amino acids. The V gene end was trimmed by 2 bases and the J gene end by 6 bases; junction bases not matched to a gene: 11. Per the germline V gene, CDR1 is GTSNPN and CDR2 is SVGIG (reference sequence). Measured with immunoSEQ multiplex PCR; TCRdb has only the in-frame clones, and not every one. The table has roughly 410,000 clones, approximately 97% seen once. Comment on this clone: Its antigen is currently unknown.

CD8 memory merged CD45RO+ with CCR7-negative CD45RA+ TemRA cells. The source of this sequence is a man aged 25 to 40 in good health. The chain links TRBV30 to TRBJ2-4; 9 bases map to TRBD1. Input material: memory CD8+ T cells sorted from blood. Documented subset: CD45RO+ cells pooled with CCR7-negative TemRA cells. CDR3 in DNA: TGTGCCTGGAGTCCCCAACAGGGGGCGCAGGGAAACATTCAGTACTTC. Protein product: CAWSPQQGAQGNIQYF.